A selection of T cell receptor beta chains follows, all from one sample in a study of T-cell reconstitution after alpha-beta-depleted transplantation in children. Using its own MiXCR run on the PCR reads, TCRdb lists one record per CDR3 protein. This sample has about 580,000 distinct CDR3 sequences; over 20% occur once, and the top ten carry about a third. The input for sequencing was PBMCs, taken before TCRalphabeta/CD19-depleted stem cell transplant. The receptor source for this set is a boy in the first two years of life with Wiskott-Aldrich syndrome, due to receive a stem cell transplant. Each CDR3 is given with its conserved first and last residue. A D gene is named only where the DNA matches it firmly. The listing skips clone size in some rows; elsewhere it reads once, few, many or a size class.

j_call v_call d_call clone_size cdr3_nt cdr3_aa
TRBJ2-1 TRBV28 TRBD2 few TGTGCCAGCAGTCGGACTAGCGGGAGGGACATCGATGAGCAGTTCTTC CASSRTSGRDIDEQFF
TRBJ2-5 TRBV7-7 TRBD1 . TGTGCCAGCAGCTTAGCCCCTCAGGGACAGGGAGAGACCCAGTACTTC CASSLAPQGQGETQYF
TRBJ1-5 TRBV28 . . TGTGCCGCCAATCAGCCCCAGCATTTT CAANQPQHF
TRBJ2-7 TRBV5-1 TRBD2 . TGCGCCAGCAGCTTGGGACCTTTAGCGGGAGAAGTGGGCGAGCAGTACTTC CASSLGPLAGEVGEQYF
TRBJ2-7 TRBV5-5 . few TGTGCCAGCAGCGGCCGGGGGGCGCTAGGGTACGAGCAGTACTTC CASSGRGALGYEQYF
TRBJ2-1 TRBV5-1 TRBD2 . TGCGCCAGCACCCTAGCGGGAGGGGGCAATGAGCAGTTCTTC CASTLAGGGNEQFF
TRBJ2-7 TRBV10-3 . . TGTGCCATCAGTGAAGTAGGCGGGTCGTACGAGCAGTACTTC CAISEVGGSYEQYF
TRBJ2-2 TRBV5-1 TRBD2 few TGCGCCAGCAGCTTGGAAGCGGGAGGACTAGCGAACACCGGGGAGCTGTTTTTT CASSLEAGGLANTGELFF
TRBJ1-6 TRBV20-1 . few TGCAGTGCTAGACAGGTGGGGGGTTCACCCCTCCACTTT CSARQVGGSPLHF
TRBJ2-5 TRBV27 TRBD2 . TGTGCCAGCAGTCCCCGTGAACTAGCGGGAGGGCCATGGCCCCGAGAGACCCAGTACTTC CASSPRELAGGPWPRETQYF
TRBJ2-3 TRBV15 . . TGTGCCACCAGCAGAGATTTTTCAGGGGTTGGAGATACGCAGTATTTT CATSRDFSGVGDTQYF
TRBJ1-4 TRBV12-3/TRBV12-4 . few TGTGCCAGCAGTTTACAGGGGAATGAAAAACTGTTTTTT CASSLQGNEKLFF
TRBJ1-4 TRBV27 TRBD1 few TGTGCCAGCAGTTTTATGCAGGGGGAGGGAAAACTGTTTTTT CASSFMQGEGKLFF
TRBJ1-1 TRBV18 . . TGTGCCAGCTCCGCTAACATAGGAACTGAAGCTTTCTTT CASSANIGTEAFF
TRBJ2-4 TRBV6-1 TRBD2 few TGTGCCAGCAGTCCCTCAGGAGCGGGAGGGCCGGTCAAAAACATTCAGTACTTC CASSPSGAGGPVKNIQYF
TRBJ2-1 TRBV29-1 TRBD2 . TGCAGCACCAAGCGGGGTGCCTACAATGAGCAGTTCTTC CSTKRGAYNEQFF
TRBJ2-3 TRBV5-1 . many TGCGCCAGCAGCTTGGAATACACAGATACGCAGTATTTT CASSLEYTDTQYF
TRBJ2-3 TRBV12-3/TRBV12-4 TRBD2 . TGTGCCAGCAGCCGACGACTAGCGGGAGTAGATACGCAGTATTTT CASSRRLAGVDTQYF
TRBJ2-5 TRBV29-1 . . TGCAGCGTTGAAAGGGCCGAGACCCAGTACTTC CSVERAETQYF
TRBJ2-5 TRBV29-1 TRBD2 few TGCAGCGTTGAACGGGGAGGGAAAGAGACCCAGTACTTC CSVERGGKETQYF
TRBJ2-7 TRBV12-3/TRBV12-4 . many TGTGCCAGCAGCACGGGACGGAGCTCCTACGAGCAGTACTTC CASSTGRSSYEQYF
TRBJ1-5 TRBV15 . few TGTGCCACCAGCAGAGAGGGCAATCAGCCCCAGCATTTT CATSREGNQPQHF
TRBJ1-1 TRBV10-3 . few TGTGCCATCAGCGCCGGGGCCCCCCACGGCAACACTGAAGCTTTCTTT CAISAGAPHGNTEAFF
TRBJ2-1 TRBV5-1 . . TGCGCCAGCAGCGAGAACGGGGTGGGGGAGCAGTTCTTC CASSENGVGEQFF
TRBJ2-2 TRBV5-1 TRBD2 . TGCGCCAGCAGCCCCAGGACTAGCGGGGTGAACACCGGGGAGCTGTTTTTT CASSPRTSGVNTGELFF
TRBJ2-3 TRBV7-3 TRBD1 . TGTGCCAGCAGCTTGACAGGGGTTGGTACAGATACGCAGTATTTT CASSLTGVGTDTQYF